A selection of T cell receptor beta chains follows, all from one sample in a study of cytomegalovirus exposure and HLA in healthy donors. Clones were read by immunoSEQ multiplex PCR, and TCRdb kept only the in-frame ones, dropping some. Among under 250,000 clones, 70% to 80% were seen once, and the ten largest hold approximately 4.7%. Sequencing used PBMCs. The receptors were sampled from a woman aged 25-40 years in good health and CMV-seropositive. CDR3s include the opening cysteine and the closing phenylalanine or tryptophan. The order of the fields is D gene, V gene, clone size, J gene, CDR3 protein, CDR3 DNA. A D gene is named only where the DNA matches it firmly. A row's size may be missing; if present it is once, few, many or a size class.

>.|TRBV4-1|.|TRBJ1-5
CASSQVVTSGNQPQHF
TGCGCCAGCAGCCAAGTCGTCACCAGCGGCAATCAGCCCCAGCATTTT
>TRBD2|TRBV29-1|.|TRBJ2-3
CSVGLAGTDTQYF
TGCAGCGTGGGACTAGCGGGCACAGATACGCAGTATTTT
>TRBD1|TRBV5-1|.|TRBJ2-2
CASSLARTGGNTGELFF
TGCGCCAGCAGCTTGGCCCGGACAGGCGGGAACACCGGGGAGCTGTTTTTT
>TRBD2|TRBV2|once|TRBJ2-3
CASSQEPSGSQADTQYF
TGTGCCAGCAGCCAAGAGCCTAGCGGGAGTCAAGCAGATACGCAGTATTTT
>TRBD1|TRBV28|.|TRBJ2-3
CASRTLTGQGPDTQYF
TGTGCCAGCAGAACCCTCACGGGACAGGGTCCAGATACGCAGTATTTT
>TRBD1|TRBV29-1|.|TRBJ2-7
CSVELDRGSEQYF
TGCAGCGTTGAATTGGACAGGGGCAGCGAGCAGTACTTC
>TRBD1|TRBV27|.|TRBJ2-7
CASSLGQGLEQYF
TGTGCCAGCAGTCTGGGACAGGGGTTGGAGCAGTACTTC
>TRBD1|TRBV23-1|.|TRBJ1-4
CASSHQGVSDEKLFF
TGCGCCAGCAGTCATCAGGGGGTCTCAGATGAAAAACTGTTTTTT
>.|TRBV11-2|.|TRBJ2-5
CASSLVGEKETQYF
TGTGCCAGCAGCTTAGTTGGGGAGAAGGAGACCCAGTACTTC
>.|TRBV11-3|.|TRBJ2-5
CASSLDRYQETQYF
TGTGCCAGCAGCTTAGACAGATACCAAGAGACCCAGTACTTC
>TRBD1|TRBV6-6|.|TRBJ1-5
CATGNRGQDQPQHF
TGTGCCACGGGGAACAGGGGCCAAGATCAGCCCCAGCATTTT
>.|TRBV5-6|.|TRBJ2-5
CASRQGAQVAGETQYF
TGTGCCAGCAGACAGGGCGCCCAGGTCGCCGGAGAGACCCAGTACTTC
>.|TRBV4-2|.|TRBJ2-3
CASSQDAGQGLTDTQYF
TGTGCCAGCAGCCAAGACGCTGGGCAGGGGTTGACAGATACGCAGTATTTT
>.|TRBV5-6|.|TRBJ2-3
CASSLRLGASDTQYF
TGTGCCAGCAGCTTGAGGCTGGGGGCGTCAGATACGCAGTATTTT
>.|TRBV9|once|TRBJ2-7
CASSVGPTSDYEQYF
TGTGCCAGCAGCGTAGGCCCAACATCCGACTACGAGCAGTACTTC
>TRBD2|TRBV4-1|.|TRBJ2-1
CASSQDAGVSGSYNEQFF
TGCGCCAGCAGCCAAGATGCCGGGGTAAGCGGGAGTTACAATGAGCAGTTCTTC
>.|TRBV29-1|.|TRBJ2-3
CSVEEGSTGLQDTQYF
TGCAGCGTTGAGGAAGGTTCAACGGGACTCCAAGATACGCAGTATTTT
>TRBD1|TRBV9|.|TRBJ1-2
CASRTGGGPNYGYTF
TGTGCCAGCCGTACAGGGGGCGGCCCTAACTATGGCTACACCTTC
>.|TRBV5-1|.|TRBJ2-5
CASSRFELRGETQYF
TGCGCCAGCAGCCGGTTTGAGTTACGCGGAGAGACCCAGTACTTC
>.|TRBV6-1|.|TRBJ1-2
CASSAGFGAYGYTF
TGTGCCAGCAGTGCTGGCTTTGGGGCCTATGGCTACACCTTC
>TRBD1|TRBV13|.|TRBJ2-3
CASSGPGTVTDTQYF
TGTGCCAGCAGCGGTCCCGGGACAGTCACAGATACGCAGTATTTT
>TRBD2|TRBV7-9|.|TRBJ2-1
CASSFPGLAANEQFF
TGTGCCAGCAGCTTCCCGGGACTAGCGGCCAATGAGCAGTTCTTC
>TRBD1|TRBV7-8|.|TRBJ1-2
CASGSTGRPYGYTF
TGTGCCAGCGGGTCGACAGGGCGTCCCTATGGCTACACCTTC
>.|TRBV4-1|.|TRBJ2-5
CASSQDGRGQETQYF
TGCGCCAGCAGCCAAGATGGCAGGGGACAAGAGACCCAGTACTTC
>.|TRBV7-2|.|TRBJ2-7
CASSLSGFDVGTYKF
TGTGCCAGCAGCTTATCCGGATTTGACGTCGGGACTTATAAATTC
>TRBD1|TRBV4-3|.|TRBJ2-2
CASSPLTGGADTGELFF
TGCGCCAGCAGCCCATTGACAGGGGGCGCAGACACCGGGGAGCTGTTTTTT
>.|TRBV28|.|TRBJ2-1
CASSPGGVPEQFF
TGTGCCAGCAGTCCCGGGGGAGTTCCAGAGCAGTTCTTC
>.|TRBV4-3|.|TRBJ2-1
CASSQDRGPYNEQFF
TGCGCCAGCAGCCAAGATCGAGGGCCGTACAATGAGCAGTTCTTC
>TRBD1|TRBV29-1|once|TRBJ2-7
CSVDGQGEHEQYF
TGCAGCGTTGACGGACAGGGTGAACACGAGCAGTACTTC
>TRBD1|TRBV7-9|.|TRBJ1-1
CASSSLVPYRGENTEAFF
TGTGCCAGCAGCTCCTTAGTCCCTTACAGGGGCGAGAACACTGAAGCTTTCTTT
>TRBD1|TRBV2|few|TRBJ1-5
CASSVTGVSNQPQHF
TGTGCCAGCAGTGTGACAGGGGTGAGCAATCAGCCCCAGCATTTT
>TRBD2|TRBV11-3|.|TRBJ2-1
CASSLDIGLGAGVNYNEQFF
TGTGCCAGCAGCTTAGACATAGGTTTGGGAGCGGGAGTGAACTACAATGAGCAGTTCTTC
>.|TRBV2|.|TRBJ2-1
CASSGEGGNEQFF
TGTGCCAGCAGTGGGGAAGGGGGCAATGAGCAGTTCTTC
>TRBD2|TRBV5-1|.|TRBJ2-3
CASSFFISGPTDTQYF
TGCGCCAGCAGCTTTTTTATTAGCGGGCCCACAGATACGCAGTATTTT
>TRBD1|TRBV4-1|.|TRBJ2-7
CASSQGTGTGRSYEQYF
TGCGCCAGCAGCCAAGGTACCGGGACAGGGCGCTCCTACGAGCAGTACTTC
>.|TRBV20-1|.|TRBJ2-7
CSASGIYEQYF
TGCAGTGCTAGCGGGATATACGAGCAGTACTTC
>TRBD2|TRBV6-6|.|TRBJ2-7
CASRLAGVGNEQYF
TGTGCCAGCAGACTAGCGGGAGTAGGGAACGAGCAGTACTTC
>.|TRBV4-1|few|TRBJ1-1
CASSQVLLNTEAFF
TGCGCCAGCAGCCAAGTTCTGTTGAACACTGAAGCTTTCTTT
>TRBD1|TRBV9|.|TRBJ1-2
CASSVVVGGQGDGYTF
TGTGCCAGCAGCGTAGTAGTGGGGGGACAGGGAGATGGCTACACCTTC
>TRBD1|TRBV7-9|.|TRBJ1-1
CASMSFEGAGITEAFF
TGTGCCAGCATGAGTTTCGAGGGGGCGGGGATCACTGAAGCTTTCTTT
>.|TRBV10-1|.|TRBJ2-1
CASSAELPGYEQFF
TGCGCCAGCAGTGCCGAGTTACCGGGGTATGAGCAGTTCTTC
>TRBD1|TRBV4-3|.|TRBJ2-7
CASSQDYGQGLYEQYF
TGCGCCAGCAGCCAAGATTACGGACAGGGGCTCTACGAGCAGTACTTC
>.|TRBV19|.|TRBJ1-3
CASSIMDIGNTIYF
TGTGCCAGTAGTATTATGGACATTGGAAACACCATATATTTT
>TRBD2|TRBV7-9|.|TRBJ2-3
CASSSGTSGHTDTQYF
TGTGCCAGCAGCTCCGGGACTAGCGGCCACACAGATACGCAGTATTTT
>.|TRBV5-1|.|TRBJ2-3
CASSYSDVGPEDTQYF
TGCGCCAGCAGCTATAGTGATGTGGGGCCGGAAGATACGCAGTATTTT
>TRBD1|TRBV6-1|.|TRBJ2-6
CASSETGAGANVLTF
TGTGCCAGCAGTGAGACAGGGGCCGGGGCCAACGTCCTGACTTTC
>.|TRBV27|.|TRBJ2-1
CATSPSSYNEQFF
TGCGCGACTTCCCCTAGCTCCTACAATGAGCAGTTCTTC
>TRBD2|TRBV9|.|TRBJ2-1
CASSSLAGGRAYNEQFF
TGTGCCAGCAGCTCATTAGCGGGAGGGCGGGCCTACAATGAGCAGTTCTTC
>.|TRBV2|.|TRBJ1-2
CASKKSFGESYDVHGYTF
TGTGCCAGCAAGAAGAGTTTTGGGGAGTCCTATGATGTGCATGGCTACACCTTC
>.|TRBV30|.|TRBJ2-1
CAWGQDSAPLYNEQFF
TGTGCCTGGGGACAAGACTCCGCACCGCTCTACAATGAGCAGTTCTTC
>.|TRBV29-1|.|TRBJ2-3
CSVEGASSTDTQYF
TGCAGCGTTGAGGGAGCCTCTAGCACAGATACGCAGTATTTT
>TRBD2|TRBV5-1|.|TRBJ2-1
CASSLGTLVLSGRYNEQFF
TGCGCCAGCAGCTTGGGCACCCTAGTTTTAAGCGGGAGGTACAATGAGCAGTTCTTC
>TRBD1|TRBV4-3|.|TRBJ1-2
CASSQDLVTGTYGYTF
TGCGCCAGCAGCCAAGATTTGGTGACAGGGACCTATGGCTACACCTTC